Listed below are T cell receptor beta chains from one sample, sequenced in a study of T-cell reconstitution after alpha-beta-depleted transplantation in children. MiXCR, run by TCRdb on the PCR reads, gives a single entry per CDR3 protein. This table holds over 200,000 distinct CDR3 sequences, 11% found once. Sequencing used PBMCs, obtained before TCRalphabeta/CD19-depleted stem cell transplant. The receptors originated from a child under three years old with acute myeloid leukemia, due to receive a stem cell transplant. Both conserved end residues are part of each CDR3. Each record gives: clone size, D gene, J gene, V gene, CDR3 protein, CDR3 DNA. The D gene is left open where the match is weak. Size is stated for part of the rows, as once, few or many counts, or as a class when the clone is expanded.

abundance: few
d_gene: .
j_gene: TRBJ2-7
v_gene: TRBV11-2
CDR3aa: CASSSGLGEQYF
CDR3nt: TGTGCCAGCAGCTCGGGATTGGGCGAGCAGTACTTC

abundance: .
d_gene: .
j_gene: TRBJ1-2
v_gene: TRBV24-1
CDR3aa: CATSDPGRGLYGYTF
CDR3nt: TGTGCCACCAGTGATCCGGGACGGGGGCTGTATGGCTACACCTTC

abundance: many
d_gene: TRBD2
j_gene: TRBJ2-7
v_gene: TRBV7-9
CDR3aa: CASSLATGGQYF
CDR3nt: TGTGCCAGCAGCTTAGCGACGGGGGGGCAGTACTTC

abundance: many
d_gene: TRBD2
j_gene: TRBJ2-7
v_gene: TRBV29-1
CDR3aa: CSVIAGASGEQYF
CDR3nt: TGCAGCGTGATAGCGGGAGCCTCCGGCGAGCAGTACTTC

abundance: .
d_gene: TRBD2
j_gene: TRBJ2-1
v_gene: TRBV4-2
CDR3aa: CASSQETSGRGYNEQFF
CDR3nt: TGTGCCAGCAGCCAAGAGACTAGCGGGAGAGGTTACAATGAGCAGTTCTTC

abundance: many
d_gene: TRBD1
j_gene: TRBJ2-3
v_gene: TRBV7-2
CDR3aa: CASSLAQQGAGDTQYF
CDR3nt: TGTGCCAGCAGCTTAGCGCAACAGGGGGCGGGAGATACGCAGTATTTT

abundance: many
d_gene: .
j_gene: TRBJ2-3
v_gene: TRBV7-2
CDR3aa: CASSLLGRGTDTQYF
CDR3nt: TGTGCCAGCAGCTTACTCGGACGAGGCACAGATACGCAGTATTTT

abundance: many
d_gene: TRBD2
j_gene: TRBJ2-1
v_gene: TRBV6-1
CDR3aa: CASSSGAGGYNEQFF
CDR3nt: TGTGCCAGCAGTTCTGGCGCGGGAGGGTACAATGAGCAGTTCTTC

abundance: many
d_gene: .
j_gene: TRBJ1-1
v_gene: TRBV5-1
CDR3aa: CASSLEGPNTEAFF
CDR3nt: TGCGCCAGCAGCTTGGAGGGACCGAACACTGAAGCTTTCTTT

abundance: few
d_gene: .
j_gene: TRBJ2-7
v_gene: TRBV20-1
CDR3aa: CSAKPGLSYEQYF
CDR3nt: TGCAGTGCTAAACCAGGGTTATCCTACGAGCAGTACTTC

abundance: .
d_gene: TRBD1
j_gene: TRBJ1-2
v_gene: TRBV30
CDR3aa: CAWRLPGQYVYGYTF
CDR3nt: TGTGCCTGGAGGCTTCCGGGACAGTACGTCTATGGCTACACCTTC

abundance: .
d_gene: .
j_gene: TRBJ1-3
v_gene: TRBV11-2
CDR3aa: CASSLGGPGNTIHF
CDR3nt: TGTGCCAGCAGCTTGGGAGGGCCGGGAAACACCATACATTTT

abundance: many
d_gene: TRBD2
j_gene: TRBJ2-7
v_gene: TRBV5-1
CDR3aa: CASTLGLAGAISYEQYF
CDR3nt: TGCGCCAGCACCCTGGGGCTAGCGGGAGCCATCTCCTACGAGCAGTACTTC

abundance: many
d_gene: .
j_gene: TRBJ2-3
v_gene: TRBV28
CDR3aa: CASSIPAGDTQYF
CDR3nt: TGTGCCAGCAGTATACCGGCAGGTGATACGCAGTATTTT

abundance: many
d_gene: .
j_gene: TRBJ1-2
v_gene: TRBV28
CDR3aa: CASRGYGYTF
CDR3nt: TGTGCCAGCAGGGGCTATGGCTACACCTTC

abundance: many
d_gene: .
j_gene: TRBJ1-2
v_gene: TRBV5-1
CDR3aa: CASSPVGQQGLGYTF
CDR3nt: TGCGCCAGCAGCCCTGTGGGGCAACAGGGTCTTGGCTACACCTTC

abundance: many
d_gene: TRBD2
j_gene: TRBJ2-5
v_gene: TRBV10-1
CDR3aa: CASSSGTVETQYF
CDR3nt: TGCGCCAGCAGTAGCGGGACGGTTGAGACCCAGTACTTC

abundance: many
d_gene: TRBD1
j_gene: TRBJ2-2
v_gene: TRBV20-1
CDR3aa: CSARDPRGPKGTGELFF
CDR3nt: TGCAGTGCTAGAGATCCCAGGGGGCCTAAGGGCACCGGGGAGCTGTTTTTT

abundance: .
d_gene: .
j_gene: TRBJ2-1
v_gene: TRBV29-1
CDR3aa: CSVEPPYTTPGGEQFF
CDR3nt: TGCAGCGTTGAACCTCCCTACACCACTCCTGGAGGTGAGCAGTTCTTC

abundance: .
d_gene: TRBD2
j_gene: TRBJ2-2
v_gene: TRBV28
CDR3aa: CASSPGGLGTGELFF
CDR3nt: TGTGCCAGCAGTCCGGGGGGGCTTGGCACCGGGGAGCTGTTTTTT

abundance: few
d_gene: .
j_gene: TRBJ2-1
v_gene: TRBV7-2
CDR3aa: CASSLITDQPPSFF
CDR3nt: TGTGCCAGCAGCTTAATAACAGATCAGCCACCTTCTTTCTTC

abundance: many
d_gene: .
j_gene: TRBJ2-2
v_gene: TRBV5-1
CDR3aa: CASSFVPTGDHTGELFF
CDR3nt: TGCGCCAGCAGCTTTGTACCGACGGGGGATCACACCGGGGAGCTGTTTTTT

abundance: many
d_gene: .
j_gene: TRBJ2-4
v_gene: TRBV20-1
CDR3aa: CSAAPSSLTKNIQYF
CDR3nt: TGCAGTGCTGCCCCTAGTTCCCTTACCAAAAACATTCAGTACTTC

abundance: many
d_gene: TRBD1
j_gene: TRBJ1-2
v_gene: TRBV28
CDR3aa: CASSFGTGLRYTF
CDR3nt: TGTGCCAGCAGCTTTGGGACAGGGTTGCGCTACACCTTC

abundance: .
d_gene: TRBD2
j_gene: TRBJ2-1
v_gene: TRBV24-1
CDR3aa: CATSDRLAGGTYEQFF
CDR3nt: TGTGCCACCAGTGATCGACTAGCGGGAGGAACATATGAGCAGTTCTTC

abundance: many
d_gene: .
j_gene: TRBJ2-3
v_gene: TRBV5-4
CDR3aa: CASSLLVGSDTQYF
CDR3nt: TGTGCCAGCAGCTTGCTCGTCGGTTCAGATACGCAGTATTTT

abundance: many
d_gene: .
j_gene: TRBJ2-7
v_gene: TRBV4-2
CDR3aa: CASSPRDLYEQYF
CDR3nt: TGTGCCAGCAGCCCCCGGGATCTCTACGAGCAGTACTTC

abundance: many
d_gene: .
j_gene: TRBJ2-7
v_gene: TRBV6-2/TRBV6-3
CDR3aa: CASRSDGSYEQYF
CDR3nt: TGTGCCAGCAGATCTGACGGCTCCTACGAGCAGTACTTC

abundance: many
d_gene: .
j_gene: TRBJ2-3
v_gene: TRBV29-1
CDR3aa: CSVALIVTDTQYF
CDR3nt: TGCAGCGTTGCCTTAATCGTTACAGATACGCAGTATTTT

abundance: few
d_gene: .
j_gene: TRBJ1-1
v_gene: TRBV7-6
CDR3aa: CASAGGGWDTEAFF
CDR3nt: TGTGCCAGCGCGGGGGGGGGCTGGGACACTGAAGCTTTCTTT

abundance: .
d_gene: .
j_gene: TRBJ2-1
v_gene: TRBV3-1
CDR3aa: CASSQGPFGYNEQFF
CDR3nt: TGTGCCAGCAGCCAAGGCCCCTTCGGTTACAATGAGCAGTTCTTC

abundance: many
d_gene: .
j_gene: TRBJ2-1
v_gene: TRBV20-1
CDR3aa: CSAIVYRTVFNEQFF
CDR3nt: TGCAGTGCTATCGTATATCGGACAGTCTTCAATGAGCAGTTCTTC

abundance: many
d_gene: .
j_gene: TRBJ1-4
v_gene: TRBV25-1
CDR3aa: CASSRTGTEKLFF
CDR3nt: TGTGCCAGCAGTAGGACCGGGACAGAAAAACTGTTTTTT

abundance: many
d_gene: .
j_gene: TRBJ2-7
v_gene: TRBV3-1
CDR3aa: CASSQEWRSYEQYF
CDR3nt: TGTGCCAGCAGCCAAGAGTGGCGCAGCTACGAGCAGTACTTC

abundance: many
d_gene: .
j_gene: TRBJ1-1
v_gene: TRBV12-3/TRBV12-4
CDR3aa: CASSYGSTPYGNTEAFF
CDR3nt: TGTGCCAGCAGTTACGGTTCGACGCCGTACGGGAACACTGAAGCTTTCTTT

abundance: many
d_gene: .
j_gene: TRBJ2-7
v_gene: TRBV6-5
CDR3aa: CASSYATGAEQYF
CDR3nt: TGTGCCAGCAGTTACGCGACGGGGGCCGAGCAGTACTTC

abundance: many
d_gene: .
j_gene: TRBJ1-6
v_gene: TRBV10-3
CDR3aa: CAISDWQGNSPLHF
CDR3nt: TGTGCCATCAGTGATTGGCAGGGCAATTCACCCCTCCACTTT

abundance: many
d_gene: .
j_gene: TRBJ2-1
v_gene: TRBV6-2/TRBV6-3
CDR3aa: CASSSLDNEQFF
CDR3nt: TGTGCCAGCAGTTCACTTGACAATGAGCAGTTCTTC